This paragraph covers one T cell receptor (beta chain) sequence. The sample comes from a study of technical replicates of blood from several donors. The CDR3 totals 15 residues. The V end was cut by 6 bases, the J end by 4 bases, with 18 bases between. Per the germline V gene, CDR1 is SGHNT and CDR2 is YENEEA. Libraries were prepared by immunoSEQ multiplex PCR; TCRdb keeps only in-frame clonotypes and omits some of them. The data show around 84,000 clones, with 98% seen just once and approximately 0.14% held by the top ten. This TCR came from a human donor in good health. Source material: T cells isolated from PBMCs. This chain connects TRBV11-3 to TRBJ2-5; TRBD2 might be the D (5 bases). The CDR3 is CASRSPGMGVETQYF. For the CDR3, the DNA is TGTGCCAGCAGGTCCCCAGGAATGGGAGTAGAGACCCAGTACTTC.